This is a list of T cell receptor beta chains from one sample in a study of shared clonotypes between healthy human individuals. Measured with immunoSEQ multiplex PCR; TCRdb has only the in-frame clones, and not every one. The sample lists 2 million to 2.5 million clones, about 95% occurring once. Material for sequencing was naive CD8+ T cells sorted from blood. These receptors were collected from a man aged 18 to 30 in good health. CDR3s include the opening cysteine and the closing phenylalanine or tryptophan. The D gene is left open where the match is weak. Size values are once, few and many counts, or a class for expanded clones, and some rows have none.

>TRBV7-9|16|TRBJ1-3|-|-
TGTGCCAGCAGCTTAGGGCCAGCAGACTCTGGAAACACCATATATTTT
CASSLGPADSGNTIYF
>TRBV11-2|15|TRBJ2-5|-|-
TGTGCCAGCAGCTTAGACGAGACCGCGGGGGAGACCCAGTACTTC
CASSLDETAGETQYF
>TRBV5-4|15|TRBJ2-7|TRBD1|-
TGTGCCAGCAGCTTAGGACAGGGGTCCTTTTACGAGCAGTACTTC
CASSLGQGSFYEQYF
>TRBV7-9|14|TRBJ2-5|TRBD2|-
TGTGCCAGCAGCTTAGCTAGCGGGAGGGAGACCCAGTACTTC
CASSLASGRETQYF
>TRBV5-6|12|TRBJ2-7|TRBD2|-
TGTGCCAGCGGGGAGGGATTCTACGAGCAGTACTTC
CASGEGFYEQYF
>TRBV25-1|17|TRBJ2-3|TRBD1|-
TGTGCCAGCAGTGGAGACAGGGTCAAGGGGGGCACAGATACGCAGTATTTT
CASSGDRVKGGTDTQYF
>TRBV6-6|15|TRBJ2-3|TRBD2|-
TGTGCCAGCGGGGGGGACGGGATTGGTGCAGATACGCAGTATTTT
CASGGDGIGADTQYF
>TRBV4-1|15|TRBJ2-3|-|-
TGCGCCAGCAGCCAAGATTCGGACCGATCAGATACGCAGTATTTT
CASSQDSDRSDTQYF
>TRBV9|15|TRBJ1-2|-|-
TGTGCCAGCAGCGCCGCGCAAGGGATTGGCTATGGCTACACCTTC
CASSAAQGIGYGYTF
>TRBV7-9|13|TRBJ2-2|-|-
TGTGCCACCCCGGGGGCGAACACCGGGGAGCTGTTTTTT
CATPGANTGELFF
>TRBV2|14|TRBJ2-7|-|-
TGTGCCAGCAGCCTCTTCGGGGGAGCCTACGAGCAGTACTTC
CASSLFGGAYEQYF
>TRBV19|13|TRBJ1-1|-|-
TGTGCCAGTAGTACAAGGACTGGAACTGAAGCTTTCTTT
CASSTRTGTEAFF
>TRBV2|13|TRBJ2-7|TRBD1|-
TGTGCCAGTTCGGACAGGCAGGCCTACGAGCAGTACTTC
CASSDRQAYEQYF
>TRBV2|14|TRBJ2-3|-|-
TGTGCCAGCAGTGAAAACAGGCTGAGGGATACGCAGTATTTT
CASSENRLRDTQYF
>TRBV13|16|TRBJ2-5|TRBD2|once
TGTGCCAGCAGCCTCAGACTAGCGGGGGTGCAAGAGACCCAGTACTTC
CASSLRLAGVQETQYF
>TRBV7-6|15|TRBJ2-3|-|-
TGTGCCAGCAGCTTAGTGGCGGGGACCACAGATACGCAGTATTTT
CASSLVAGTTDTQYF
>TRBV7-2|13|TRBJ2-7|-|-
TGTGCCAGCAGCTCCGCCGCTTCCTACGAGCAGTACTTC
CASSSAASYEQYF
>TRBV7-9|16|TRBJ2-7|TRBD1|-
TGTGCCAGCAGCAAATCGGACAGGGCGGTAATCTACGAGCAGTACTTC
CASSKSDRAVIYEQYF
>TRBV2|14|TRBJ2-1|TRBD1|-
TGTGCCAGCAACACAGGGGGCATTAGGAATGAGCAGTTCTTC
CASNTGGIRNEQFF
>TRBV9|12|TRBJ2-7|-|-
TGTGCCAGCAGCTCCCAGGGTTACGAGCAGTACTTC
CASSSQGYEQYF
>TRBV2|13|TRBJ2-1|-|-
TGTGCCAGCATGGCCGGAGCATACAATGAGCAGTTCTTC
CASMAGAYNEQFF
>TRBV23-1|18|TRBJ1-1|-|-
TGCGCCAGCAGTCAATCGGGAACAGCACGACACACGAACACTGAAGCTTTCTTT
CASSQSGTARHTNTEAFF
>TRBV7-9|16|TRBJ2-7|TRBD2|-
TGTGCCAGCAGCTCCAGGGCGGGAGAGCTCCGCTACGAGCAGTACTTC
CASSSRAGELRYEQYF
>TRBV13|12|TRBJ1-2|-|-
TGTGCCAGCAGTGTAGGGTCTCTTCTCTACACCTTC
CASSVGSLLYTF
>TRBV10-2|14|TRBJ2-7|-|-
TGCGCCAGCAGGGCAGATCCTAGCTCCTACGAGCAGTACTTC
CASRADPSSYEQYF
>TRBV7-6|16|TRBJ2-6|-|-
TGTGCCAGCAGCTTAGAGTGGGGGTTGGGGGCCAACGTCCTGACTTTC
CASSLEWGLGANVLTF
>TRBV2|12|TRBJ2-3|-|-
TGTGCCAGCAGGGACTTTACAGATACGCAGTATTTT
CASRDFTDTQYF
>TRBV28|13|TRBJ1-2|-|-
TGTGCCAGCAGTTTATCGGGACCCTATGGCTACACCTTC
CASSLSGPYGYTF
>TRBV15|14|TRBJ2-7|TRBD1|-
TGTGCCACCGGGAGCAGGGGGCTTTCTGACGAGCAGTACTTC
CATGSRGLSDEQYF
>TRBV6-5|15|TRBJ2-7|-|-
TGTGCCAGCAGTGGGATGCCGTGGGACTTCTCCGAGCAGTACTTC
CASSGMPWDFSEQYF
>TRBV27|15|TRBJ2-7|-|-
TGTGCCAGCAGTTTACTTGGTGCATTGGGGTACGAGCAGTACTTC
CASSLLGALGYEQYF